This T cell receptor (beta chain) was recorded in a study of Tregs in tolerant kidney transplant recipients. Here immunoSEQ multiplex PCR was the method, and the copy in TCRdb shows in-frame clones only, minus some. The repertoire has roughly 99,000 clones, approximately 94% of them found once; the top ten carry 0.46%. Deletions cut 4 bases from V and 0 bases from J, with 7 bases between. The CDR3 sequence is 13 residues long. CDR1 is LNHDA and CDR2 is SQIVND in the germline V gene (reference sequence). Here the sequenced sample was CD4+ T cells from blood, taken before the transplant. This sequence joins TRBV19 and TRBJ2-7; D perhaps matches TRBD2 (5 bases). This TCR derives from a human donor who received a combined kidney and bone marrow transplant. The CDR3 here is CASSKGDSYEQYF. The CDR3 bases are TGTGCCAGTAGTAAGGGAGACTCCTACGAGCAGTACTTC.